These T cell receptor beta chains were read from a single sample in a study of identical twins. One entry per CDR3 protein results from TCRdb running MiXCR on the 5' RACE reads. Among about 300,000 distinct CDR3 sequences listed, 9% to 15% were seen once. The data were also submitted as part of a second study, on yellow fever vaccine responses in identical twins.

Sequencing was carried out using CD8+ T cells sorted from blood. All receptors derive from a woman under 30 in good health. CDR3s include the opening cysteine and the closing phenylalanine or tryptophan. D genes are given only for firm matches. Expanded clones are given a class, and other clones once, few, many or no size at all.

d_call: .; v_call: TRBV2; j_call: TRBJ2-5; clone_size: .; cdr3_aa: CASIRGRETQYF; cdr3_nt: TGTGCCAGCATCAGGGGACGTGAGACCCAGTACTTC
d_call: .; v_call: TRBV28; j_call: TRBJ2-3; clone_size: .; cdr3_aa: CASLGEDTQYF; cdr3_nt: TGTGCCAGCCTCGGGGAAGATACGCAGTATTTT
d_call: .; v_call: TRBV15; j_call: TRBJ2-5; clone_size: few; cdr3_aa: CATSSGGVQETQYF; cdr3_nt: TGTGCCACCAGCAGTGGGGGAGTCCAAGAGACCCAGTACTTC
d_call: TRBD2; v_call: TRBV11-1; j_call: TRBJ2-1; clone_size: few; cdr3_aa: CASSPRVAGFSFNEQFF; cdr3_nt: TGTGCCAGCAGCCCACGGGTAGCGGGATTCTCGTTCAATGAGCAGTTCTTC
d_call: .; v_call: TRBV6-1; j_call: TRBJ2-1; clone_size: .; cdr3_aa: CASSEANEQFF; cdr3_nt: TGTGCCAGCAGTGAAGCCAATGAGCAGTTCTTC
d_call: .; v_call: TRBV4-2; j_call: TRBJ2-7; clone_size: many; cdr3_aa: CASSQWGWERISYEQYF; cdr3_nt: TGTGCCAGCAGCCAGTGGGGTTGGGAGCGAATCTCCTACGAGCAGTACTTC
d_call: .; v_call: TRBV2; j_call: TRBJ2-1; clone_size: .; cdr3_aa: CASSDGGGHPNEQFF; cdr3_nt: TGTGCCAGCAGTGATGGGGGAGGTCATCCAAATGAGCAGTTCTTC
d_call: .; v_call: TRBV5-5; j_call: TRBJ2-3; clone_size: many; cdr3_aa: CASSSRTDTDTQYF; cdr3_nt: TGTGCCAGCAGCTCCCGGACAGACACAGATACGCAGTATTTT
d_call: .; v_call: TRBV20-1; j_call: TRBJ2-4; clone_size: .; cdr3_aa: CSASFLGSPKNIQYF; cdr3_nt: TGCAGTGCTAGCTTCCTTGGGAGCCCGAAAAACATTCAGTACTTC
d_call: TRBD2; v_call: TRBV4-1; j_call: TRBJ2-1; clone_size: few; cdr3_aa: CASSHQTSGDFNEQFF; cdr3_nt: TGCGCCAGCAGCCACCAAACTAGCGGGGATTTCAATGAGCAGTTCTTC